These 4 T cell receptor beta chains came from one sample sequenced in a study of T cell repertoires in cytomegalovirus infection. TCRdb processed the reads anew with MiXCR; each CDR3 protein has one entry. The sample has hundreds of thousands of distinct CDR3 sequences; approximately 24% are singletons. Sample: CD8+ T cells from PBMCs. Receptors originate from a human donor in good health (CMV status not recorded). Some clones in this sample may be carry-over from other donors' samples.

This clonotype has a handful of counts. The CDR3 DNA is TGTGCCAGCAGTTTTCGACAGAACACTGAAGCTTTCTTT. Amino acid sequence: CASSFRQNTEAFF. The chain combines TRBV7-9 with TRBJ1-1; D remains unclear. V lost 6 bases and J lost 1, with 9 bases in between. Germline CDR1 reads SEHNR; CDR2 reads FQNEAQ (reference sequence). The CDR3 is 13 amino acids.

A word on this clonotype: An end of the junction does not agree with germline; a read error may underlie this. The CDR3 DNA is TGTGCCAGCAGCCAGGACCGGGACTCCTCGGTCTTC. Translating gives CASSQDRDSSVF. The rearrangement uses TRBV7-9 and TRBJ2-1, with a weak D call TRBD2 (6 bases). Germline V gene data show CDR1 as SEHNR and CDR2 as FQNEAQ (reference sequence). The CDR3 spans 12 residues.

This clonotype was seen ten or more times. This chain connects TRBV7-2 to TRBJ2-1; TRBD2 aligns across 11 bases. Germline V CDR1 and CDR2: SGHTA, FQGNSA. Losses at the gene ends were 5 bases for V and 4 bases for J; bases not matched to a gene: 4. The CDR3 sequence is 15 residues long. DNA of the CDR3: TGTGCCAGCAGCCCCCCTAGCGGGGGGTACAATGAGCAGTTCTTC. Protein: CASSPPSGGYNEQFF.

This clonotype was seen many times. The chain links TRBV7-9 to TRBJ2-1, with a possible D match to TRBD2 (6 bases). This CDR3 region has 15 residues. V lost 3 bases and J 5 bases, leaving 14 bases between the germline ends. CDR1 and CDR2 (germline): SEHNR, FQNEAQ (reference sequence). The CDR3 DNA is TGTGCCAGCAGCTTGGGGGGTAAGAGGGACAATGAGCAGTTCTTC. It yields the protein CASSLGGKRDNEQFF.